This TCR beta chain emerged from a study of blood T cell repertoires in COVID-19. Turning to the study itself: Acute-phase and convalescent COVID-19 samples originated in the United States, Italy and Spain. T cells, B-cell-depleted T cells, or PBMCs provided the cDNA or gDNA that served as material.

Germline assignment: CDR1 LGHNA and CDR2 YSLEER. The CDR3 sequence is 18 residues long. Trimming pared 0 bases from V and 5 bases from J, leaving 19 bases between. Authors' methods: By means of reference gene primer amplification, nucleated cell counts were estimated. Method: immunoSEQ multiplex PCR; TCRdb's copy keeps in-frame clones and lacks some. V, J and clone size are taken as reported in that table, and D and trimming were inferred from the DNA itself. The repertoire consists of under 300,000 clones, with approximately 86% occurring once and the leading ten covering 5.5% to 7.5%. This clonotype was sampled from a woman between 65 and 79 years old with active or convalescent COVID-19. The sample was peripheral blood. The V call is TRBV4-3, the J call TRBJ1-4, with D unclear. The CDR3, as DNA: TGCGCCAGCAGCCAAGATGTCGGGATCGGGATAGGCAATGAAAAACTGTTTTTT. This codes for CASSQDVGIGIGNEKLFF.